A single sample is the source of the 8 T cell receptor beta chains below, sequenced in a study of shared clonotypes between healthy human individuals (dated by TCRdb to about 2020). Libraries were built with the immunoSEQ multiplex PCR assay. What TCRdb holds here is the immuneACCESS table cut down to in-frame rearrangements. Part of the clones is not present; checked against another copy, under half of the missing clones reflect an unresolved V gene, and the others are unexplained. For this sample there are about 460,000 clones; roughly 80% appear just once. Jointly, the top ten make up about 12% of the sample. Sequenced input: PBMCs. These receptors all stem from a woman aged 40 to 50 in good health. Some clones in this sample may be carry-over from other donors' samples.

J is TRBJ1-2 and V is TRBV15; the match to TRBD1 covers 7 bases. The J segment lost 6 bases and the V segment lost 1 base, leaving 11 bases of the junction unmatched. Germline CDR1 and CDR2: LNHNV and YYDKDF (reference sequence). This CDR3 has 16 amino acids. This chain's CDR3 is CATSRVFTGAVHGYTF. The CDR3 bases are TGTGCCACCAGCAGAGTGTTTACAGGGGCTGTACATGGCTACACCTTC.

This clone was counted once. CDR3 residues: CATSKDLVYANEQFF. The CDR3 coding sequence is TGTGCCACCAGCAAGGACCTCGTTTACGCCAATGAGCAGTTCTTC. This chain joins TRBV15 and TRBJ2-1, with D uncertain. This CDR3 has 15 amino acids. Per the germline V gene, CDR1 is LNHNV and CDR2 is YYDKDF (reference sequence). V lost 4 bases and J 6 bases, leaving 16 bases between the germline ends.

This clone was detected many times. This chain connects TRBV19 to TRBJ2-3; no reliable D call. Germline loops: CDR1 LNHDA, CDR2 SQIVND (reference sequence). CDR3 size: 13 residues. V was pared by 6 bases and J by 0 bases, with 7 bases between. The CDR3 DNA reads as TGTGCCAGTAGCTACCCCAGCACAGATACGCAGTATTTT. Translating gives CASSYPSTDTQYF. Full variable domain (rest looked up from reference TRBV19 and TRBJ2-3): DGGITQSPKYLFRKEGQNVTLSCEQNLNHDAMYWYRQDPGQGLRLIYYSQIVNDFQKGDIAEGYSVSREKKESFPLTVTSAQKNPTAFYLCASSYPSTDTQYFGPGTRLTVL.

The chain carries TRBV4-1 and TRBJ1-2; 8 nucleotides line up with TRBD1. Germline values: CDR1 MGHRA, CDR2 YSYEKL. V dropped 4 bases and J dropped 6; count of bases not matched to a gene: 13. This CDR3 contains 16 residues. In DNA form, the CDR3 reads TGCGCCAGCAGCCCCGGACAGGGTAGGATTCGTGATGGCTACACCTTC. It translates to CASSPGQGRIRDGYTF.

The chain is built from TRBV5-6 and TRBJ2-5; D is undetermined. The DNA end is more similar to TRBJ2-7, so the J call may be wrong. Germline V lookup: CDR1 SGHDT, CDR2 YYEEEE. CDR3 length: 13 amino acids. The CDR3 bases are TGTGCCAGCAGCTTTTGGGCCGAATACGAGCAGTACTTC. Encoded protein: CASSFWAEYEQYF.

This chain uses TRBV30 with TRBJ1-4, with 11 bases matching TRBD1. This CDR3 is 15 amino acids long. The germline V gene has CDR1 GTSNPN and CDR2 SVGIG (reference sequence). V shed 2 bases, J shed 8 bases, and the junction held 7 bases outside the gene matches. The CDR3 sequence is CAWSTPDRGREKLFF. As DNA, the CDR3 is TGTGCCTGGAGTACCCCGGACAGGGGGCGAGAAAAACTGTTTTTT.

V gene TRBV5-1 combines with J gene TRBJ2-7, with D possibly matching TRBD1 (6 bases). This CDR3 spans 15 amino acids. The germline V gene has CDR1 SGHRS and CDR2 YFSETQ. V was pared by 4 bases and J by 0 bases, with 14 bases between. CDR3 DNA sequence: TGCGCCAGCAGCCGTACAGGGCTCAGCTCCTACGAGCAGTACTTC. Its translation is CASSRTGLSSYEQYF.

This clone was seen a single time. This chain uses TRBV7-2 with TRBJ1-4; no clear D gene. The CDR3 totals 16 residues. CDR1 and CDR2 (germline): SGHTA, FQGNSA. The V and J ends lost 2 bases and 0 bases respectively, with 10 bases between them. The CDR3 nucleotides are TGTGCCAGCAGCTTACTGAGAGCTGCAACTAATGAAAAACTGTTTTTT. It is translated as CASSLLRAATNEKLFF.